The source of this T cell receptor beta chain is a study of T cells in narcolepsy. Study-wide results and caveats: Comparing one patient's CSF and blood CD4+ clonotypes highlighted HCRT- and TRIB2-specific autoreactive clonotypes. Autoreactive clonotypes reportedly recurred in blood of same and different patients, not controls.

This CDR3 comprises 17 residues. The germline CDR1 and CDR2 sequences are SEHNR and FQNEAQ (reference sequence). The ends lost 3 bases at V and 2 bases at J; junction bases unmatched: 10. The protocol was immunoSEQ multiplex PCR, while the TCRdb copy is restricted to in-frame clones and leaves out a portion. The table lists roughly 40,000 clones, around 85% of them singletons. Remarks on this clone: Its antigen is unidentified.

The sample was CD45RA- memory CD4+ T cells from PBMCs. The receptor was derived from a human donor with narcolepsy. This chain joins TRBV7-9 and TRBJ2-3, with TRBD2 identical over 8 bases. This CDR3 reads CASSLGRQRGSTDTQYF. The CDR3 DNA reads as TGTGCCAGCAGCTTGGGGCGGCAGCGGGGGTCCACAGATACGCAGTATTTT.